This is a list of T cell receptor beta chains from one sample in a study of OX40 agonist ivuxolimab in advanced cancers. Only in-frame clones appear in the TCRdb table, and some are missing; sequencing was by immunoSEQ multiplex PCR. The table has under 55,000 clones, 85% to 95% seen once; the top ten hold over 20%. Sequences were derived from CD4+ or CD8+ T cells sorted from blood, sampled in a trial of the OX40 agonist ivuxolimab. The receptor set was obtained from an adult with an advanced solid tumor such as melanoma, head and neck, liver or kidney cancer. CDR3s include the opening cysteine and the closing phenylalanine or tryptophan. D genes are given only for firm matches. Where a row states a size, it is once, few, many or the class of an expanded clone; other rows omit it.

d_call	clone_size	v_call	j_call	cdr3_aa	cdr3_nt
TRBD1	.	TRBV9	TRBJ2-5	CASSVVPGGSETQYF	TGTGCCAGCAGCGTAGTCCCAGGGGGCTCGGAGACCCAGTACTTC
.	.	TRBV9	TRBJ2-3	CASSPISTDTQYF	TGTGCCAGCAGCCCTATAAGCACAGATACGCAGTATTTT
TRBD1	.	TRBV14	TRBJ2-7	CASSQGGGLYEQYF	TGTGCCAGCAGCCAAGGAGGGGGCCTCTACGAGCAGTACTTC
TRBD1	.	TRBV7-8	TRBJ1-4	CASSERGTVEKLFF	TGTGCCAGCAGCGAACGGGGGACAGTCGAAAAACTGTTTTTT
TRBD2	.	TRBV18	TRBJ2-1	CASSPGDSGYSYNEQFF	TGTGCCAGCTCACCAGGCGATAGCGGGTACTCCTACAATGAGCAGTTCTTC
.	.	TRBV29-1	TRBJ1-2	CSVRGEVDYGYTF	TGCAGCGTTAGGGGGGAGGTGGACTATGGCTACACCTTC
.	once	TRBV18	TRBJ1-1	CASSPGTRNMNTEAFF	TGTGCCAGCTCACCAGGAACGCGGAACATGAACACTGAAGCTTTCTTT
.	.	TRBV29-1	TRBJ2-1	CSVRSGGYNEQFF	TGCAGCGTTCGTAGCGGAGGTTACAATGAGCAGTTCTTC
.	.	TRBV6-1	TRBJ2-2	CASRGWTWGELFF	TGTGCCAGCAGAGGGTGGACTTGGGGGGAGCTGTTTTTT
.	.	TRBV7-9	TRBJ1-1	CASSSFRQNTEAFF	TGTGCCAGCAGCTCCTTCCGACAGAACACTGAAGCTTTCTTT